This T cell receptor (beta chain) was found in a study of T cell changes during pregnancy in multiple sclerosis. Profiling relied on immunoSEQ multiplex PCR, and the TCRdb table lists in-frame clones only, not all of them. The sample has about 39,000 clones; 90% to 95% are singletons. This CDR3 is built from 14 residues. The germline V gene encodes CDR1 GTSNPN and CDR2 SVGIG (reference sequence). Trimming cost V 7 bases and J 5 bases, with 15 bases left between them. This chain uses TRBV30 with TRBJ1-6; D possibly corresponds to TRBD1 (5 bases). This specimen consisted of CD4+ T cells from peripheral blood mononuclear cells, obtained after pregnancy. The TCR comes from a female donor with multiple sclerosis, enrolled in a pregnancy study. This chain's CDR3 is CAFQGGGNNSPLHF. The CDR3 nucleotides are TGTGCCTTCCAGGGTGGAGGGAATAATTCACCCCTCCACTTT.